Below, 9 T cell receptor beta chains from the same sample are listed, as sequenced in a study of cytomegalovirus exposure and HLA in healthy donors (dated by TCRdb to the late 2010s). The library was built by means of the immunoSEQ multiplex PCR assay. For the multiplex PCR, a mixture combining 60 forward primers for TCR Vbeta segments and 13 reverse primers for TCR Jbeta segments was used. TCRdb mirrors the immuneACCESS table, restricted to in-frame sequences. Some clones are absent from its copies; in checked studies, under half trace to an unresolved V gene, and the reason for the others is unknown. The sample includes about 120,000 clones, with roughly four fifths observed a single time. The leading ten clones occupy roughly 1.6% of the sample. The sequencing input was PBMCs. These receptor sequences come from a woman between 18 and 29 years old in good health and CMV-seronegative.

This clone was seen a few times. This chain connects TRBV19 to TRBJ2-2, with 7 bases matching TRBD1. The CDR3 consists of 14 residues. Germline CDR1 reads LNHDA; CDR2 reads SQIVND (reference sequence). With 4 bases clipped from V and 4 bases from J, the junction kept 3 bases outside the gene matches. The CDR3 protein is CASSNDRATGELFF. The CDR3 DNA follows: TGTGCCAGTAGTAACGACAGGGCCACCGGGGAGCTGTTTTTT. The variable domain in full, completed from reference TRBV19 and TRBJ2-2, reads DGGITQSPKYLFRKEGQNVTLSCEQNLNHDAMYWYRQDPGQGLRLIYYSQIVNDFQKGDIAEGYSVSREKKESFPLTVTSAQKNPTAFYLCASSNDRATGELFFGEGSRLTVL.

The CDR3 reads CASRTPFRTDTQYF. In nucleotides, the CDR3 is TGTGCCAGCAGGACACCATTCCGCACAGATACGCAGTATTTT. The chain couples TRBV27 to TRBJ2-3; D is unresolved. The V gene's germline CDR1 is MNHEY and CDR2 SMNVEV (reference sequence). With 6 bases removed from V and 1 base from J, the gap between germline ends came to 11 bases. The CDR3 sequence is 14 residues long.

This clone was counted a single time. V usage is TRBV29-1 and J usage is TRBJ2-7, with 9 bases that match TRBD1. Germline V gene data show CDR1 as SQVTM and CDR2 as ANQGSEA. The CDR3 has 12 residues. J gave up 6 bases and V 6 bases, and 6 bases lay outside the gene matches. Here the CDR3 DNA reads TGCAGCGTAGACAGGGGGATTGGCGAGCAGTACTTC. This sequence encodes CSVDRGIGEQYF.

The V call is TRBV30, the J call TRBJ1-2, with a weak D call TRBD1 (5 bases). The CDR3 totals 13 residues. Germline loops: CDR1 GTSNPN, CDR2 SVGIG (reference sequence). The ends were cut back, 5 bases at V and 8 bases at J, with 18 bases in the middle. The CDR3 bases are TGTGCCTGGCACAGCGGGGCTTGGGAAGGCTACACCTTC. Protein product: CAWHSGAWEGYTF. The full variable domain, with the rest looked up from reference TRBV30 and TRBJ1-2, is SQTIHQWPATLVQPVGSPLSLECTVEGTSNPNLYWYRQAAGRGLQLLFYSVGIGQISSEVPQNLSASRPQDRQFILSSKKLLLSDSGFYLCAWHSGAWEGYTFGSGTRLTVV.

This chain connects TRBV7-2 to TRBJ1-2, with TRBD1 matching over 10 bases. Unmatched junction bases numbered 14, after V lost 2 bases and J lost 8 bases. The V gene's germline CDR1 is SGHTA and CDR2 FQGNSA. The CDR3 runs to 17 residues. Here the CDR3 DNA reads TGTGCCAGCAGCTTAACCCACCGGGACAGGGGCTGGGGGGGCTACACCTTC. This codes for CASSLTHRDRGWGGYTF.

In DNA, the CDR3 is TGTGCCAGTAGTATAGATCGGGTGGAGGACAGTTTCTTC. Protein product: CASSIDRVEDSFF. V is TRBV19 and J is TRBJ2-1; tentative D call: TRBD1 (6 bases). Trimming took 0 bases from V and 16 from J, leaving 16 bases between them. The CDR3 totals 13 residues. Per germline, CDR1 LNHDA and CDR2 SQIVND (reference sequence). The full variable domain, its missing parts supplied by reference TRBV19 and TRBJ2-1, is DGGITQSPKYLFRKEGQNVTLSCEQNLNHDAMYWYRQDPGQGLRLIYYSQIVNDFQKGDIAEGYSVSREKKESFPLTVTSAQKNPTAFYLCASSIDRVEDSFFGPGTRLTVL.

The chain carries TRBV6-5 and TRBJ2-2; TRBD1 matches 9 bases. This CDR3 has 16 residues. Germline CDR1 reads MNHEY; CDR2 reads SVGAGI. V lost 2 bases to trimming and J lost 5 bases; unmatched junction nucleotides: 6. The chain's CDR3 is CASSYGTGPNTGELFF. CDR3 coding DNA: TGTGCCAGCAGTTACGGGACAGGGCCTAATACCGGGGAGCTGTTTTTT.

This chain uses TRBV14 with TRBJ1-6; no clear D. The CDR3 is 14 amino acids. Germline-derived CDR1 and CDR2 are SGHDN and FVKESK. Trimming removed 4 bases at V and 7 bases at J, with 11 bases between. CDR3 in amino acids: CASSRAFYNSPLHF. CDR3 sequence (DNA): TGTGCCAGCAGCCGAGCATTTTACAATTCACCCCTCCACTTT. Full variable domain (rest looked up from reference TRBV14 and TRBJ1-6): EAGVTQFPSHSVIEKGQTVTLRCDPISGHDNLYWYRRVMGKEIKFLLHFVKESKQDESGMPNNRFLAERTGGTYSTLKVQPAELEDSGVYFCASSRAFYNSPLHFGNGTRLTVT.

The sample holds a few counts of this clone. Because the CDR3 is missing its conserved closing phenylalanine or tryptophan, this is likely a read error. The J gene is TRBJ1-1, the V gene TRBV6-1; 10 bases line up with TRBD1. Germline V gene sequence: CDR1 MNHNS, CDR2 SASEGT. This CDR3 has 12 residues. The CDR3 here is CATGTGVSDAFC. As DNA, the CDR3 is TGTGCCACCGGGACAGGGGTCTCTGACGCTTTCTGT.